Shown below are 29 T cell receptor beta chains from a single sample sequenced in a study of brain T cells in children with intractable seizures. TCRdb's table, derived via immunoSEQ multiplex PCR, lists solely in-frame clones and lacks some. The sample yields 35,000 to 50,000 clones, about 93% seen once. The starting material was peripheral blood, obtained at surgery. These receptors all stem from a girl aged 2 to 10 with tuberous sclerosis and intractable seizures.

This chain links TRBV14 with TRBJ1-1, with D possibly being TRBD1 (5 bases). V was shortened by 4 bases and J by 5 bases, with 11 bases between the two germline ends. The germline CDR1 and CDR2 sequences are SGHDN and FVKESK. The length of the CDR3 is 13 residues. This CDR3 is CASSRWQGTEAFF. The CDR3 DNA reads as TGTGCCAGCAGCCGGTGGCAGGGAACTGAAGCTTTCTTT.

The chain combines TRBV9 with TRBJ2-1; D ambiguous. The germline gives CDR1 SGDLS, CDR2 YYNGEE. CDR3 length: 18 amino acids. V was clipped by 4 bases and J by 5 bases, with 25 bases between them. The CDR3 spells CASSPPPGETSKNNEQFF. The CDR3 DNA reads as TGTGCCAGCAGCCCCCCCCCAGGAGAAACATCCAAGAACAATGAGCAGTTCTTC.

This clone was seen just once. The gene calls are TRBV9 and TRBJ1-4; TRBD1 matches 7 bases. The ends lost 3 bases at V and 5 bases at J; junction bases unmatched: 4. The CDR3 has 14 residues. From germline, CDR1 is SGDLS and CDR2 YYNGEE. The CDR3 DNA reads as TGTGCCAGCAGCGACGGGACAGTGAATGAAAAACTGTTTTTT. It encodes CASSDGTVNEKLFF.

This chain links TRBV28 with TRBJ1-1, with TRBD1 as a possible D gene (5 bases). Trimming shortened V by 10 bases and J by 1 base, and 13 bases separated the two germline ends. CDR3 length: 13 amino acids. Germline CDR1 and CDR2: MDHEN and SYDVKM. The CDR3, as DNA: TGTGCCACTATGATAGGGACGAACACTGAAGCTTTCTTT. It yields the protein CATMIGTNTEAFF.

The chain employs TRBV6-2 or TRBV6-3 and TRBJ2-5; D is possibly TRBD1 (5 bases). Germline assignment: CDR1 MNHEY and CDR2 SVGEGT. The CDR3 consists of 16 residues. Trimming stripped 2 bases from V and 3 bases from J, with 16 bases between. The chain's CDR3 is CASSYRQGTLEETQYF. CDR3 sequence (DNA): TGTGCCAGCAGTTACAGGCAGGGAACATTGGAAGAGACCCAGTACTTC.

The chain couples TRBV7-6 to TRBJ1-1, with D possibly matching TRBD1 (6 bases). This CDR3 spans 17 amino acids. V lost 1 base, J lost 1 base, and 16 bases lay in between. CDR1 and CDR2 from the germline V gene are SGHVS and FNYEAQ. The DNA of the CDR3 is TGTGCCAGCAGCTTAGTCCCCCAGGGGCACCGGAACACTGAAGCTTTCTTT. This encodes CASSLVPQGHRNTEAFF.

This chain links TRBV7-6 with TRBJ1-3; the match to TRBD1 covers 8 bases. Germline CDR1 SGHVS, CDR2 FNYEAQ. The CDR3 is made up of 15 amino acids. The trim removed 2 bases at V and 4 bases at J, leaving 4 bases unmatched. CDR3 DNA sequence: TGTGCCAGCAGCTTACCCCCAGGGGGCGGAAACACCATATATTTT. Encoded protein: CASSLPPGGGNTIYF.

The chain uses TRBV7-2 and TRBJ1-4; tentatively, D is TRBD1 (6 bases). The CDR3 loop spans 17 amino acids. V dropped 2 bases and J dropped 4 bases, with 17 bases sitting between them. Germline V gene lookup returns CDR1 SGHTA and CDR2 FQGNSA. CDR3 in DNA: TGTGCCAGCAGCTTATGGGAGCGGGGGGCAGGTAATGAAAAACTGTTTTTT. It encodes CASSLWERGAGNEKLFF.

The rearrangement uses TRBV24-1 and TRBJ1-5; 9 bases are shared with TRBD1. Trimming took 6 bases from V and 4 from J; bases not matched to a gene: 3. This CDR3 comprises 14 residues. Germline V CDR1 and CDR2: KGHDR, SFDVKD. The CDR3 is CATSRTGANQPQHF. CDR3 DNA: TGTGCCACCAGTCGGACAGGGGCAAATCAGCCCCAGCATTTT.

The chain uses TRBV7-9 and TRBJ2-5; D is ambiguous. Trimming took 5 bases from V and 2 from J, leaving 27 bases between them. Germline V CDR1 and CDR2: SEHNR, FQNEAQ (reference sequence). The CDR3 length is 19 residues. CDR3 nucleotides: TGTGCCAGCAGCCCCGGTATCCGACCAAACTACAAAATACAAGAGACCCAGTACTTC. This encodes CASSPGIRPNYKIQETQYF.

This sequence joins TRBV30 and TRBJ1-2, with D unresolved. CDR3 length: 13 amino acids. The V end was cut by 4 bases, the J end by 2 bases, with 11 bases between. Per the germline V gene, CDR1 is GTSNPN and CDR2 is SVGIG (reference sequence). DNA of the CDR3: TGTGCCTGGAACGGGGATCCCAACTATGGCTACACCTTC. Amino acid sequence: CAWNGDPNYGYTF.

This clone has just one count. The J gene is TRBJ1-2, the V gene TRBV3-1 (or the pseudogene TRBV3-2), with no clear D. V lost 4 bases and J lost 1, with 13 bases in between. Germline V CDR1 and CDR2: LGHDT, YNNKEL (reference sequence). The CDR3 runs to 15 residues. CDR3 in amino acids: CASSPPRTVNYGYTF. The CDR3 region has the DNA TGTGCCAGCAGCCCGCCCAGGACGGTTAACTATGGCTACACCTTC.

V gene TRBV24-1 combines with J gene TRBJ2-2; 7 bases map to TRBD1. In germline, CDR1 is KGHDR, CDR2 SFDVKD. The junction had 7 bases not matched to a gene; V was cut back by 4 bases and J by 0 bases. The CDR3 loop spans 17 amino acids. CDR3 sequence: CATSDPPDRPNTGELFF. In DNA, the CDR3 is TGTGCCACCAGTGACCCCCCGGACAGGCCGAACACCGGGGAGCTGTTTTTT.

The table lists this clone with a few counts. The rearrangement joins TRBV3-1 (or the pseudogene TRBV3-2) to TRBJ1-1, with D perhaps TRBD1 (5 bases). The CDR3 runs 14 residues. V lost 0 bases, J lost 6 bases, and 11 bases lay in between. CDR1 LGHDT and CDR2 YNNKEL come from the germline V gene (reference sequence). CDR3 loop: CASSQERGRAEAFF. CDR3 nucleotides: TGTGCCAGCAGCCAAGAAAGGGGTAGGGCTGAAGCTTTCTTT.

The genes are TRBV4-1 and TRBJ1-1; 7 bases are a match to TRBD1. The length of the CDR3 is 16 residues. Germline V gene data show CDR1 as MGHRA and CDR2 as YSYEKL. With V trimmed by 5 bases and J by 6 bases, 15 bases remained unmatched. DNA of the CDR3: TGCGCCAGCAGCGAAGGGACAGTTCTTCTGGGCCCTGAAGCTTTCTTT. It translates to CASSEGTVLLGPEAFF.

The chain has TRBV6-5 and TRBJ1-5; 9 bases align to TRBD1. The CDR3 runs 13 residues. Trimming removed 7 bases from V and 7 bases from J; junction bases left unmatched: 5. Germline CDR1 MNHEY, CDR2 SVGAGI. The chain's CDR3 is CASTGQGIQPQHF. The CDR3 bases are TGTGCCAGCACGGGACAGGGCATACAGCCCCAGCATTTT.

This clone was detected a few times. The rearrangement links TRBV7-9 to TRBJ1-4, with D uncertain. CDR3 length equals 13 residues. V lost 5 bases and J lost 7, with 11 bases in between. The V gene's germline CDR1 is SEHNR and CDR2 FQNEAQ (reference sequence). The DNA for the CDR3 is TGTGCCAGCAGCCCGGTTATGGGTGAAAAACTGTTTTTT. Translation gives CASSPVMGEKLFF.

The rearrangement links TRBV18 to TRBJ2-1; 8 positions agree with TRBD2. There are 16 residues in the CDR3. The germline V gene encodes CDR1 KGHSH and CDR2 LQKENI. The V segment lost 4 bases and the J segment 0 bases; nucleotides outside the gene matches: 5. The CDR3 loop is CASSRAGGSSYNEQFF. The CDR3 DNA sequence: TGTGCCAGCTCACGGGCGGGGGGAAGCTCCTACAATGAGCAGTTCTTC.

This clone came up once. The chain employs TRBV29-1 and TRBJ1-4, with 10 bases that match TRBD1. V lost 7 bases to trimming and J lost 5 bases; unmatched junction nucleotides: 10. The CDR3 spans 15 residues. Germline V gives CDR1 SQVTM, CDR2 ANQGSEA. DNA of the CDR3: TGCAGCGCCTTAACTTGGGACAGGGGCAATGAAAAACTGTTTTTT. Protein product: CSALTWDRGNEKLFF.

The J gene is TRBJ1-1, the V gene TRBV5-1; D might be TRBD1 (6 bases). Per the germline V gene, CDR1 is SGHRS and CDR2 is YFSETQ. Trimming removed 4 bases from V and 5 bases from J, with 12 bases in between. The CDR3 is made up of 13 amino acids. The CDR3 spells CASSTTGSTEAFF. CDR3 nucleotides: TGCGCCAGCAGCACAACAGGGAGTACTGAAGCTTTCTTT.

The gene calls are TRBV4-1 and TRBJ1-2; TRBD1 matches at 9 bases. The junction had 8 bases not matched to a gene; V was cut back by 4 bases and J by 8 bases. The CDR3 totals 14 residues. From germline, CDR1 is MGHRA and CDR2 YSYEKL. Here the CDR3 DNA reads TGCGCCAGCAGCCGCGGGGACAGGGAAGGAGGCTACACCTTC. It encodes CASSRGDREGGYTF.

The rearrangement joins TRBV3-1 (or the pseudogene TRBV3-2) to TRBJ2-5; D unresolved. Germline assignment: CDR1 LGHDT and CDR2 YNNKEL (reference sequence). Trimming took 0 bases from V and 0 from J, leaving 8 bases between them. CDR3 length equals 15 residues. The CDR3 here is CASSQDPGYQETQYF. CDR3 in DNA: TGTGCCAGCAGCCAAGATCCTGGGTACCAAGAGACCCAGTACTTC.

This rearrangement joins TRBV7-9 to TRBJ2-2; D remains ambiguous. V was pared by 3 bases and J by 4 bases, with 15 bases between. Germline CDR1 is SEHNR and CDR2 is FQNEAQ (reference sequence). The CDR3 is 16 residues long. The CDR3 loop is CASSFSFQEFTGELFF. The CDR3 coding sequence is TGTGCCAGCAGCTTTTCATTCCAGGAGTTCACCGGGGAGCTGTTTTTT.

The chain links TRBV5-1 to TRBJ1-1; 8 bases line up with TRBD1. This CDR3 is built from 14 residues. The J segment lost 4 bases and the V segment lost 6 bases, leaving 8 bases of the junction unmatched. Germline CDR1 is SGHRS and CDR2 is YFSETQ. CDR3 DNA sequence: TGCGCCAGCACCGGGACAGGTGGGAGCACTGAAGCTTTCTTT. Its translation is CASTGTGGSTEAFF.

The CDR3 DNA is TGCGCCAGCAGCCAACAGACAGGGAGGGACGGGGAGCTGTTTTTT. It encodes CASSQQTGRDGELFF. The chain is built from TRBV4-1 and TRBJ2-2; tentatively, D is TRBD1 or TRBD2 (7 bases each). The CDR3 covers 15 residues. The V gene's germline CDR1 is MGHRA and CDR2 YSYEKL. V was clipped by 2 bases and J by 7 bases, with 14 bases between them.

This clone was detected only once. The CDR3 is CSASTGDGYTF. The CDR3 DNA reads as TGCAGTGCTAGCACAGGGGACGGCTACACCTTC. This chain uses TRBV20-1 with TRBJ1-2; 7 bases agree with TRBD1. The CDR3 is 11 residues long. Germline loops: CDR1 DFQATT, CDR2 SNEGSKA (reference sequence). Losses at the gene ends were 3 bases for V and 8 bases for J; bases not matched to a gene: 3.

The chain uses TRBV10-2 and TRBJ2-2, with D unclear. Germline CDR1 WSHSY, CDR2 SAAADI. The CDR3 extends over 11 amino acids. With 5 bases removed from V and 5 bases from J, the gap between germline ends came to 3 bases. The CDR3 reads CASSFTGELFF. CDR3 bases: TGCGCCAGCAGTTTTACCGGGGAGCTGTTTTTT.

This chain uses TRBV5-1 with TRBJ1-2; no firm D call. Germline V CDR1 and CDR2: SGHRS, YFSETQ. V was clipped by 5 bases and J by 0 bases, with 11 bases between them. This CDR3 comprises 14 residues. CDR3 nucleotides: TGCGCCAGCAGTGCCAACCTTGCTAACTATGGCTACACCTTC. Translation: CASSANLANYGYTF.

The chain couples TRBV6-5 to TRBJ1-5; D unresolved. CDR1 is MNHEY and CDR2 is SVGAGI in the germline V gene. The CDR3 sequence is 14 residues long. The V and J ends lost 7 bases and 0 bases respectively, with 10 bases between them. CDR3 DNA sequence: TGTGCCAGCATGTCCGGGTATAGCAATCAGCCCCAGCATTTT. Its protein product is CASMSGYSNQPQHF.